The rows below give T cell receptor beta chains drawn from one sample of a study of T cell responses to AZD1222 COVID-19 vaccine. Data came from immunoSEQ multiplex PCR; TCRdb stores just in-frame clones and leaves some out. Of roughly 40,000 clones in the sample, about 88% are singletons; the top ten hold over 20%. The starting material was peripheral blood, obtained 28 days after the second dose of the MenACWY control vaccine. All receptors come from an adult who received the MenACWY meningococcal vaccine as a control. Both conserved end residues are part of each CDR3. A D gene is named only where the DNA matches it firmly. Size tells how often a clone was seen (once, few, many) or the class of an expanded clone, and some rows leave it out.

-	TRBJ2-1	TRBD2	TRBV4-2	17	TGTGCCAGCAGCCAAGACTGGACTAGCGGGAGTATAAATGAGCAGTTCTTC	CASSQDWTSGSINEQFF
-	TRBJ1-5	TRBD1	TRBV15	20	TGTGCCACCAGCGGCGGGACAGGGCTTATGTCGGGGAAGCTAAATCAGCCCCAGCATTTT	CATSGGTGLMSGKLNQPQHF
-	TRBJ2-2	-	TRBV5-4	15	TGTGCCAGCAGCTTGGTCGGGAGAGGGACCGGGGAGCTGTTTTTT	CASSLVGRGTGELFF
-	TRBJ1-1	-	TRBV30	14	TGTGCCTGGAGAAAGGGGCAGACATACACTGAAGCTTTCTTT	CAWRKGQTYTEAFF
-	TRBJ1-6	TRBD1	TRBV11-2	16	TGTGCCAGCAGCTCGCTTCGACAGGGGGCTAATTCACCCCTCCACTTT	CASSSLRQGANSPLHF
-	TRBJ2-3	-	TRBV12-3/TRBV12-4	12	TGTGCCAGCAGTTTTCGGGGGGATACGCAGTATTTT	CASSFRGDTQYF
-	TRBJ2-2	TRBD1	TRBV7-9	17	TGTGCCAGCAGCTCTTATGGGGACAGGGAACACACCGGGGAGCTGTTTTTT	CASSSYGDREHTGELFF
once	TRBJ2-5	TRBD1	TRBV7-3	16	TGTGCCAGCAGCTTAAGCTCCAGGGGGCGCGGTGAGACCCAGTACTTC	CASSLSSRGRGETQYF
once	TRBJ2-7	TRBD2	TRBV7-3	14	TGTGCCAGCAGCTTAACCAGCGGGGTTGGGGAGCAGTACTTC	CASSLTSGVGEQYF
-	TRBJ2-1	TRBD1	TRBV5-1	14	TGCGCCAGCAGCGGGACAGGGGGCTACAATGAGCAGTTCTTC	CASSGTGGYNEQFF
-	TRBJ2-7	TRBD1	TRBV2	15	TGTGCCAGCAGGAAAAGGACAGGGGTTTCCTACGAGCAGTACTTC	CASRKRTGVSYEQYF